Following are 25 T cell receptor beta chains from one sample sequenced in a study of tumor and adjacent non-tumor tissue in lung cancer. TCRbeta libraries were built with three rounds of nested PCR, modified from ARM-PCR. From the multiplex PCR reads, TCRdb called clonotypes with MiXCR, one entry per CDR3 protein. The repertoire holds 70,000 to 90,000 distinct CDR3 sequences, around 70% seen once, with roughly a quarter in the top ten. The template was RNA from unsorted bulk tissue. The normal lung tissue was taken more than 3 cm from the tumor edge. Sequenced sample: distant non-tumor lung tissue. The source is a woman in her 50s with non-small cell lung cancer.

A note on this clonotype: Being one base from a much bigger clone, this may be a read error. The chain couples TRBV6-1 to TRBJ1-5, with unresolved D. V was cut by 2 bases and J by 1 base, with 6 bases left in between. CDR1 and CDR2 (germline): MNHNS, SASEGT. The CDR3 has 14 residues. CDR3 sequence (DNA): TGTGCCAGCAGTGAAACTAGGAGCAATCAGCCCCAGCATTTT. This codes for CASSETRSNQPQHF.

This clonotype was recorded at least ten times. The chain recombines TRBV20-1 with TRBJ2-1; D uncertain. Trimming removed 1 base from V and 5 bases from J, with 18 bases in between. From germline, CDR1 is DFQATT and CDR2 SNEGSKA (reference sequence). This CDR3 contains 16 residues. The CDR3: CSARVVKSANNNEQFF. The CDR3 DNA sequence: TGCAGTGCTAGAGTTGTTAAATCCGCGAACAACAATGAGCAGTTCTTC.

Comments on this clonotype: At one end, the junction sequence differs from germline, possibly due to a read error. The chain recombines TRBV10-3 with TRBJ2-2; D is ambiguous. Germline V gene data show CDR1 as ENHRY and CDR2 as SYGVKD. The CDR3 loop spans 14 amino acids. Written as DNA, the CDR3 is TGTGCCGTCAGTGAGTCGATGGCAGACGAGGAACTGTTTTTT. It encodes CAVSESMADEELFF.

The chain employs TRBV20-1 and TRBJ2-7; no definite D call. The V gene's germline CDR1 is DFQATT and CDR2 SNEGSKA (reference sequence). This CDR3 is built from 17 residues. V gave up 7 bases and J gave up 1 base, with 26 bases separating them. CDR3 bases: TGCAGTGTCCGGATCGTGGGGTTGGGCCCGGAGTCCTACGAGCAGTACTTC. This translates into CSVRIVGLGPESYEQYF.

The rearrangement joins TRBV7-9 to TRBJ1-2; 8 nucleotides agree with TRBD1. The CDR3 covers 17 residues. From germline, CDR1 is SEHNR and CDR2 FQNEAQ (reference sequence). Trimming at V came to 5 bases and at J to 4 bases, leaving 15 bases not matched to a gene. CDR3 coding DNA: TGTGCCAGCAGCCAGGGCTCAGGGGGCAAAATAAGCTATGGCTACACCTTC. It yields the protein CASSQGSGGKISYGYTF.

As for this clonotype: One base away lies a much larger clone, so this may be a sequencing read error. The CDR3 carries no conserved terminal phenylalanine or tryptophan, so it likely arises from a read error. V is TRBV6-6 and J is TRBJ1-4; unclear D gene. The CDR3 is 12 amino acids. Germline V gives CDR1 MNHNY, CDR2 SVGAGI (reference sequence). The V gene lost 2 bases and the J gene lost 8 bases, with 6 bases spanning the gap. CDR3 sequence reads: CASSYREEKLFI. The DNA of the CDR3 is TGTGCCAGCAGTTACAGGGAGGAAAAACTGTTTATT.

As for this clonotype: The germline gene is not matched at one end of the junction; a read error may be the cause. This chain links TRBV11-2 with TRBJ2-7, with TRBD2 matching 9 bases. The CDR3 is 14 residues long. CDR1 is SGHAT, CDR2 FQNNGV, per germline. This CDR3 is CVSSLLAGGYVQYF. Written as DNA, the CDR3 is TGTGTCAGTAGCTTACTGGCGGGAGGGTACGTGCAGTACTTC.

Remarks on this clonotype: The conserved phenylalanine or tryptophan is not found at the CDR3 terminus, so this likely reflects a read error. This sequence joins TRBV29-1 and TRBJ2-7; D unclear. The CDR3 is 12 residues long. Germline CDR1 and CDR2: SQVTM and ANQGSEA. The CDR3 DNA reads TGCAGGGTTACTGGCGTGAGTGACGAGCAGTACATC. Translated, it gives CRVTGVSDEQYI.

The J gene is TRBJ2-3, the V gene TRBV11-2; D uncertain. Germline loops: CDR1 SGHAT, CDR2 FQNNGV. The CDR3 consists of 15 residues. V was shortened by 5 bases and J by 4 bases, with 16 bases between the two germline ends. In DNA form, the CDR3 reads TGTGCCAGCAGCATGGGGAACAAGAAGTCAGATACGCAGTATTTT. Protein sequence: CASSMGNKKSDTQYF.

As regards this clonotype: A much bigger clone sits one base away, suggesting this may be a read error. J is TRBJ1-2 and V is TRBV20-1, with D hard to call. This CDR3 is built from 14 residues. Germline V gene lookup returns CDR1 DFQATT and CDR2 SNEGSKA (reference sequence). The CDR3 DNA reads TGCACTGCTAGAGCGTCTGGATTGGACTATGGCTACACCTTC. It encodes CTARASGLDYGYTF.

This clonotype was picked up many times. This chain connects TRBV29-1 to TRBJ2-1, with 10 positions matching TRBD2. Germline V CDR1 and CDR2: SQVTM, ANQGSEA. The CDR3 is 15 amino acids. After removal of 6 bases from V and 5 bases from J, the junction contained 10 bases not matched to a gene. CDR3 in amino acids: CSVEFGLADHNEQFF. The DNA of the CDR3 is TGCAGCGTGGAATTTGGACTAGCGGATCACAATGAGCAGTTCTTC.

Comments on this clonotype: At one end, the junction sequence differs from germline, possibly due to a read error. The chain carries TRBV20-1 and TRBJ1-1; D might be TRBD1 (5 bases). This CDR3 is built from 13 residues. Per germline, CDR1 DFQATT and CDR2 SNEGSKA (reference sequence). The DNA of the CDR3 is TGCAGCGCTCGACAGCCGTTGAACACTAAAGCTTTCTTT. Translating gives CSARQPLNTKAFF.

This clonotype came up many times. V is TRBV6-1 and J is TRBJ1-1; D unclear. The CDR3 has 16 residues. Germline values: CDR1 MNHNS, CDR2 SASEGT. The ends were cut back, 2 bases at V and 1 base at J, with 14 bases in the middle. The CDR3 DNA follows: TGTGCCAGCAGTGAATCTAATCGAAGGCCGAACACTGAAGCTTTCTTT. Translated: CASSESNRRPNTEAFF.

The count of this clonotype is one. A much larger clonotype is one base distant, so this may be a read error. V usage is TRBV24-1 and J usage is TRBJ2-5; D call uncertain. Germline V gene lookup returns CDR1 KGHDR and CDR2 SFDVKD. CDR3 size: 16 residues. Between the trimmed V and J ends, which lost 2 bases and 4 bases, there was a span of 16 bases. The CDR3 loop reads CATSDSVPVRAETQYF. DNA of the CDR3: TGTGCCACCAGTGATTCGGTCCCTGTTCGGGCAGAGACCCAGTACTTC.

About this clonotype: At one end, the junction sequence differs from germline, possibly due to a read error. In nucleotides, the CDR3 is TGCAGTGTTAGAGATCACAGGACAGGGCGGAGTTTACCCCTCCACTTT. Translated: CSVRDHRTGRSLPLHF. The chain employs TRBV20-1 and TRBJ1-6; 8 bases map to TRBD1. The CDR3 contains 16 residues. CDR1 DFQATT and CDR2 SNEGSKA come from the germline V gene (reference sequence).

In the case of this clonotype: This may be a read error, as it is one base from a much larger clone. The rearrangement joins TRBV20-1 to TRBJ2-1; D possibly corresponds to TRBD2 (6 bases). Germline V gene sequence: CDR1 DFQATT, CDR2 SNEGSKA (reference sequence). This CDR3 contains 13 residues. CDR3 DNA sequence: TGCAGTACTAGCTATCTAGCTTCCAATGAGCAGTTCTTC. Translated, it gives CSTSYLASNEQFF.

Points on this clonotype: Sequence at one end of the junction differs from germline and may be a read error. This chain joins TRBV20-1 and TRBJ1-5, with D hard to call. The CDR3 extends over 13 amino acids. Germline V CDR1 and CDR2: DFQATT, SNEGSKA (reference sequence). CDR3 region: CSAGGDSNQHQHF. The CDR3 DNA follows: TGCAGTGCTGGAGGAGATAGCAATCAGCACCAGCATTTT.

Concerning this clonotype: One end of the junction is discordant with germline, which a read error may explain. The rearrangement uses TRBV10-2 and TRBJ2-6; D unclear. Germline CDR1 and CDR2: WSHSY and SAAADI. CDR3 length: 16 residues. CDR3 loop: CASSDCKSSGANVLTF. DNA for the CDR3: TGCGCTAGCAGTGATTGTAAAAGCTCTGGGGCCAACGTCCTGACTTTC.

This clonotype was detected only once. Since a much larger clone is just one base distant, this may be a read error. The chain is built from TRBV4-3 and TRBJ2-4, with 12 bases fitting TRBD2. The CDR3 sequence is 19 residues long. The ends lost 0 bases at V and 11 bases at J; junction bases unmatched: 17. From germline, CDR1 is LGHNA and CDR2 YSLEER. CDR3 DNA sequence: TGCGCCAGCAGCCAAGAGTCTAGCGGGGGGGCCTCTCGTTTGACGGTTCAGTACTTC. Protein sequence: CASSQESSGGASRLTVQYF.

The chain employs TRBV5-5 and TRBJ2-6; D not resolved. V lost 5 bases to trimming and J lost 1 base, with 10 bases between them. Germline-derived CDR1 and CDR2 are SGHKS and YYEKEE (reference sequence). CDR3 length: 15 amino acids. In nucleotides, the CDR3 is TGTGCCAGCAGTCTACGGTATTCTGGGGCCAACGTCCTGACTTTC. Translated: CASSLRYSGANVLTF.

Of note for this clonotype: A junction boundary mismatches the germline segment, possibly from a read error. The gene calls are TRBV29-1 and TRBJ2-7; D not certain. CDR3 length equals 13 residues. Germline assignment: CDR1 SQVTM and CDR2 ANQGSEA. The chain's CDR3 is CSVVRQNSYEQYF. CDR3 sequence (DNA): TGCAGCGTTGTCCGTCAGAACTCCTACGAACAGTACTTC.

In regard to this clonotype: A read error is possible here, since a much larger clone lies one base away. The chain employs TRBV20-1 and TRBJ2-7; a weak D match, TRBD2 (5 bases). Germline CDR1 DFQATT, CDR2 SNEGSKA (reference sequence). V lost 3 bases to trimming and J lost 5 bases, with 17 bases between them. The CDR3 consists of 14 residues. CDR3: CSARDTEGRNEQYF. In DNA form, the CDR3 reads TGCAGTGCTAGGGATACAGAGGGCCGTAACGAGCAGTACTTC.

About this clonotype: The junction shows a germline mismatch at one end, possibly a read error. This chain joins TRBV11-2 and TRBJ2-1, with 9 positions matching TRBD1. The CDR3 totals 12 residues. Germline V gene sequence: CDR1 SGHAT, CDR2 FQNNGV. The chain's CDR3 is CAINSSPTGGLF. The CDR3 DNA reads TGTGCCATCAACTCTAGCCCCACAGGGGGCCTCTTC.

As to this clonotype: Germline is not matched at one junction end, which may reflect a read error. The gene calls are TRBV11-1 and TRBJ2-7; D remains unclear. The CDR3 has 14 amino acids. Germline values: CDR1 SGHAT, CDR2 FQDESV (reference sequence). The CDR3 spells CASSPAVSVYEQYF. The CDR3 nucleotides are TGTGCCAGCAGCCCCGCAGTGTCTGTTTACGAGCAATACTTC.

As concerns this clonotype: This CDR3 is missing its conserved last phenylalanine or tryptophan, likely due to a read error. V and J are TRBV28 and TRBJ1-5; possible D gene TRBD1, 5 bases. The CDR3 covers 16 residues. Germline CDR1 MDHEN, CDR2 SYDVKM. The CDR3 DNA follows: TGTGCCAGCAGTCTAATAAGCAGGGTTACGAATCAGCCACAGCATTCT. This encodes CASSLISRVTNQPQHS.